A single sample is the source of the 16 T cell receptor beta chains below, sequenced in a study of CD8+ T cells in alopecia areata. As the sequencing template, cDNA was produced by extracting RNA and reverse transcribing it. Some clones are missing from TCRdb's copy, which holds only in-frame ones; the method was immunoSEQ multiplex PCR. The top ten clones hold about a tenth of a sample with 180,000 or so clones, about half of them seen once. Documented treatment: oral pan-JAK inhibitor, 5-10 mg twice daily. The specimen was CD8+ T cells sorted from blood, collected at week 52, from a patient treated with tofacitinib. The receptors were sampled from a human donor with alopecia areata.

The table lists this clone with a count of one. V is TRBV4-1 and J is TRBJ1-5, with 8 bases fitting TRBD1. The CDR3 has 15 residues. CDR1 is MGHRA and CDR2 is YSYEKL in the germline V gene. The V and J ends lost 4 bases and 7 bases, in that order; junction bases with no gene match: 9. The CDR3 coding sequence is TGCGCCAGCAGCCCCACCGGACAGGGTAGCCAGCCCCAGCATTTT. Its protein product is CASSPTGQGSQPQHF.

The chain joins TRBV2 to TRBJ2-7; D unclear. The CDR3 is 14 residues long. Germline CDR1 reads SNHLY; CDR2 reads FYNNEI. Trimming pared 2 bases from V and 9 bases from J, leaving 17 bases between. CDR3 in DNA: TGTGCCAGCAGTGAAACAGCTAATATCTGGGTGCAGTACTTC. Translated: CASSETANIWVQYF.

The V call is TRBV27, the J call TRBJ2-5, with D perhaps matching TRBD1 or TRBD2 (5 bases each). The CDR3 covers 11 residues. The V and J ends lost 11 bases and 7 bases respectively, with 14 bases between them. Germline V gives CDR1 MNHEY, CDR2 SMNVEV (reference sequence). The CDR3 loop is CASTGDGTQYF. The CDR3 region has the DNA TGTGCCTCCACTGGGGACGGGACCCAGTACTTC.

J is TRBJ2-5 and V is TRBV18; 7 nucleotides align to TRBD2. Trimming removed 2 bases from V and 2 bases from J; junction bases left unmatched: 8. This CDR3 comprises 16 residues. Germline V gene lookup returns CDR1 KGHSH and CDR2 LQKENI. CDR3 DNA: TGTGCCAGCTCACCATTCAGGGAGGGTCCACAAGAGACCCAGTACTTC. The encoded protein is CASSPFREGPQETQYF.

This clone has a handful of counts. The gene calls are TRBV29-1 and TRBJ1-5, with 9 bases matching TRBD1. The CDR3 spans 13 residues. Germline CDR1 is SQVTM and CDR2 is ANQGSEA. With V trimmed by 5 bases and J by 8 bases, 7 bases remained unmatched. For the CDR3, the DNA is TGCAGCGTTATGCAGACAGGGGGTGAGCCCCAGCATTTT. Translation gives CSVMQTGGEPQHF.

This clone was detected only a few times. The chain recombines TRBV18 with TRBJ1-5; 11 positions agree with TRBD1. CDR3 length equals 15 residues. In germline, CDR1 is KGHSH, CDR2 LQKENI. With V trimmed by 2 bases and J by 10 bases, 7 bases remained unmatched. The CDR3 is CASSPSGQGAVPQHF. The CDR3 DNA is TGTGCCAGCTCACCAAGCGGACAGGGGGCCGTTCCCCAGCATTTT.

V and J are TRBV27 and TRBJ1-2, with 8 bases lining up with TRBD1. This CDR3 comprises 16 residues. Per germline, CDR1 MNHEY and CDR2 SMNVEV (reference sequence). The trim removed 0 bases at V and 4 bases at J, leaving 7 bases unmatched. The CDR3 DNA reads TGTGCCAGCAGTTTATCACCCGGGACAGGCTCCTATGGCTACACCTTC. Translation: CASSLSPGTGSYGYTF.

This chain uses TRBV5-1 with TRBJ2-5; TRBD1 or TRBD2 may be the D gene (6 bases each). Per the germline V gene, CDR1 is SGHRS and CDR2 is YFSETQ. V lost 4 bases, J lost 5 bases, and 18 bases lay in between. The CDR3 extends over 15 amino acids. In DNA form, the CDR3 reads TGCGCCAGCAGCATCGGACACCAAGGGGGGGAGACCCAGTACTTC. It yields the protein CASSIGHQGGETQYF.

This clone was counted a few times. The chain links TRBV19 to TRBJ1-1, with D possibly matching TRBD1 (5 bases). Looked up from germline, CDR1 is LNHDA and CDR2 is SQIVND (reference sequence). Trimming stripped 4 bases from V and 1 base from J, with 13 bases between. This CDR3 is 15 amino acids long. As DNA, the CDR3 is TGTGCCAGTAGTACCTTGTATGGGGGGAACACTGAAGCTTTCTTT. Translated: CASSTLYGGNTEAFF.

The rearrangement joins TRBV10-3 to TRBJ2-3; 8 bases agree with TRBD1. CDR1 is ENHRY, CDR2 SYGVKD, per germline. J lost 3 bases, V lost 2 bases, and 4 bases had no gene match. This CDR3 is built from 15 residues. Here the CDR3 reads CAISETGGRTDTQYF. The CDR3 DNA is TGTGCCATCAGTGAGACAGGGGGAAGGACAGATACGCAGTATTTT.

This clone was picked up a small number of times. V gene TRBV7-9 combines with J gene TRBJ2-6, with 9 bases aligning to TRBD1. The CDR3 consists of 17 residues. V shed 4 bases, J shed 4 bases, and the junction held 8 bases outside the gene matches. In germline, CDR1 is SEHNR, CDR2 FQNEAQ (reference sequence). CDR3 coding DNA: TGTGCCAGCAGCTCCCAGGGACAGGGAACCGGGGCCAACGTCCTGACTTTC. Encoded protein: CASSSQGQGTGANVLTF. Together with reference TRBV7-9 and TRBJ2-6, the CDR3 gives the full variable domain: DTGVSQNPRHKITKRGQNVTFRCDPISEHNRLYWYRQTLGQGPEFLTYFQNEAQLEKSRLLSDRFSAERPKGSFSTLEIQRTEQGDSAMYLCASSSQGQGTGANVLTFGAGSRLTVL.

The V call is TRBV6-6, the J call TRBJ1-4, with D hard to call. From germline, CDR1 is MNHNY and CDR2 SVGAGI (reference sequence). The CDR3 spans 11 residues. V gave up 2 bases and J gave up 8 bases, with 3 bases separating them. In DNA form, the CDR3 reads TGTGCCAGCAGTTACGAAGAAAAACTGTTTTTT. Translation: CASSYEEKLFF.

This clone appeared a single time. The V gene is TRBV29-1, the J gene TRBJ1-2; possible D gene TRBD1, 5 bases. The CDR3 loop spans 13 amino acids. CDR1 is SQVTM and CDR2 is ANQGSEA in the germline V gene. The V gene lost 7 bases and the J gene lost 2 bases, with 14 bases spanning the gap. CDR3 sequence reads: CSASPGDNYGYTF. In nucleotides, the CDR3 is TGCAGCGCCTCCCCGGGGGACAACTATGGCTACACCTTC.

This clone was observed a handful of times. The chain has TRBV7-9 and TRBJ2-1, with 8 nucleotides matching TRBD2. J was trimmed by 3 bases and V by 1 base; bases with no gene match: 5. Germline CDR1 and CDR2: SEHNR and FQNEAQ (reference sequence). This CDR3 comprises 16 residues. The CDR3 DNA is TGTGCCAGCAGCTTAGAAGGACTAGCCAACTACAATGAGCAGTTCTTC. Translation: CASSLEGLANYNEQFF.

This chain links TRBV11-2 with TRBJ2-1, with D uncertain. The CDR3 has 16 residues. V was shortened by 0 bases and J by 4 bases, with 13 bases between the two germline ends. CDR1 and CDR2 (germline): SGHAT, FQNNGV. The CDR3 nucleotides read TGTGCCAGCAGCTTAGATTGGGTATTAGAGTACAATGAGCAGTTCTTC. Protein product: CASSLDWVLEYNEQFF. The variable domain in full, with the rest retrieved from reference TRBV11-2 and TRBJ2-1, is EAGVAQSPRYKIIEKRQSVAFWCNPISGHATLYWYQQILGQGPKLLIQFQNNGVVDDSQLPKDRFSAERLKGVDSTLKIQPAKLEDSAVYLCASSLDWVLEYNEQFFGPGTRLTVL.

This clone was seen a handful of times. The rearrangement links TRBV5-1 to TRBJ2-3; no definite D call. Trimming left V 0 bases short and J 2 bases short, with 13 bases between. The CDR3 loop spans 16 amino acids. The V gene's germline CDR1 is SGHRS and CDR2 YFSETQ. Here the CDR3 DNA reads TGCGCCAGCAGCTTGGCCGTCACCCTTTCCACAGATACGCAGTATTTT. Its protein is CASSLAVTLSTDTQYF. Together with reference TRBV5-1 and TRBJ2-3, the CDR3 gives the full variable domain: KAGVTQTPRYLIKTRGQQVTLSCSPISGHRSVSWYQQTPGQGLQFLFEYFSETQRNKGNFPGRFSGRQFSNSRSEMNVSTLELGDSALYLCASSLAVTLSTDTQYFGPGTRLTVL.